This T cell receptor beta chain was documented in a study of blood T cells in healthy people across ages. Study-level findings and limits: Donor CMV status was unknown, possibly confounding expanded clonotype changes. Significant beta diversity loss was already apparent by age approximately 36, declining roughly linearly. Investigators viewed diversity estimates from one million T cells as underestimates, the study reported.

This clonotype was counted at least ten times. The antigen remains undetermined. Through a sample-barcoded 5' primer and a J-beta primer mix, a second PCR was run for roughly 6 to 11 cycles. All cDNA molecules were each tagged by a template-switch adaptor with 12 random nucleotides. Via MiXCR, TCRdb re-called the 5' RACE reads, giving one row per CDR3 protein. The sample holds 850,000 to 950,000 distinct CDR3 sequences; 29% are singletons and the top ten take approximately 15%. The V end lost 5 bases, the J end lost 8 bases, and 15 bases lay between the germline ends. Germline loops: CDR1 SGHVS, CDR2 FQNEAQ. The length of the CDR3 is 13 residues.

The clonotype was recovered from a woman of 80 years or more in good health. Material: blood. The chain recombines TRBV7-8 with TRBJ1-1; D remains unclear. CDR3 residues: CASSPSGVTEAFF. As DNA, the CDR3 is TGTGCCAGCAGCCCCTCTGGGGTCACGGAAGCTTTCTTT.